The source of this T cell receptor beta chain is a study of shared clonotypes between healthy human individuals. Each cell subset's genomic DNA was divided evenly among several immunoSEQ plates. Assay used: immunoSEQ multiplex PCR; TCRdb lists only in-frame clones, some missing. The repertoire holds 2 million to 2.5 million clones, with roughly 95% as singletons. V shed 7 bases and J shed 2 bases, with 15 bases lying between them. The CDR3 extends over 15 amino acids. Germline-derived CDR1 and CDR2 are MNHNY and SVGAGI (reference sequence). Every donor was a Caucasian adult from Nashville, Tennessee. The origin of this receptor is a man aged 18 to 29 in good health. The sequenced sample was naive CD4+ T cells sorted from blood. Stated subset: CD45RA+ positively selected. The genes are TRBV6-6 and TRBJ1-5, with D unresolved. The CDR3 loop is CASTPGNGGNQPQHF. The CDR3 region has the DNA TGTGCCAGCACCCCCGGGAACGGGGGCAATCAGCCCCAGCATTTT.